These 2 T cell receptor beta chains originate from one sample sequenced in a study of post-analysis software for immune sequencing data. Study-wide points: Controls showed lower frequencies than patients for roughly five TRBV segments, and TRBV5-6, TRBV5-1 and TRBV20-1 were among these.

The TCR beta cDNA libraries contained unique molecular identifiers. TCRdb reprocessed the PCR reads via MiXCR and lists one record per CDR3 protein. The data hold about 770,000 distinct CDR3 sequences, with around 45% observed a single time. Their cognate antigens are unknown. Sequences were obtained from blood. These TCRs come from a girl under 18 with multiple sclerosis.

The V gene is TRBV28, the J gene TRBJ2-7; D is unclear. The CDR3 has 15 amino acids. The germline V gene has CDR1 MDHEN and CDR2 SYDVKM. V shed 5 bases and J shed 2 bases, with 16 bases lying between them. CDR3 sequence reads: CASSADGQPAYEQYF. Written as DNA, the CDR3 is TGTGCCAGCAGTGCGGACGGCCAACCCGCCTACGAGCAGTACTTC.

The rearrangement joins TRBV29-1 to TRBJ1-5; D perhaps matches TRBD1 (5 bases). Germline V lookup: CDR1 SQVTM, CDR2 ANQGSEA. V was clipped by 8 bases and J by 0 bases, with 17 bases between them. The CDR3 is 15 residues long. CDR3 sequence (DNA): TGCAGCTCCACCTCGGGACGCTATAGCAATCAGCCCCAGCATTTT. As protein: CSSTSGRYSNQPQHF.